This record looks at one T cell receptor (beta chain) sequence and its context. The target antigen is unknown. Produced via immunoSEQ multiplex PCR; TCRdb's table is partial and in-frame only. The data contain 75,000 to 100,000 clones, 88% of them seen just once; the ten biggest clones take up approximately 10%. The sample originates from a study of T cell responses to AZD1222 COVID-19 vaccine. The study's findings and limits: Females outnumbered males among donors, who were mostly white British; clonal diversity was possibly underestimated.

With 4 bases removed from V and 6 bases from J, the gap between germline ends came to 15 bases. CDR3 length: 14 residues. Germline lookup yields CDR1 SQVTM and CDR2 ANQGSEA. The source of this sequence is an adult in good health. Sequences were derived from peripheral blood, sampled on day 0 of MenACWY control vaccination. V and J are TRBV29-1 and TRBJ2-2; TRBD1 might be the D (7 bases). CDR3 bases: TGCAGCGTTGCGGAGGGGGCGTCGGCCGGGGAGCTGTTTTTT. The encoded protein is CSVAEGASAGELFF.